The 24 T cell receptor beta chains below were found in one sample sequenced in a study of blood T cell repertoires in COVID-19. Libraries were prepared by immunoSEQ multiplex PCR; TCRdb keeps only in-frame clonotypes and omits some of them. The sample yields a few hundred thousand clones, 88% seen once. Specimen: peripheral blood. Source of these receptors: a woman aged 50 to 65 with active or convalescent COVID-19.

The chain employs TRBV2 and TRBJ1-5; possible D gene TRBD1, 6 bases. Germline V gives CDR1 SNHLY, CDR2 FYNNEI. V was trimmed by 2 bases and J by 3 bases, leaving 11 bases between them. The CDR3 runs to 15 residues. This CDR3 is CASSEMRTDNQPQHF. The DNA for the CDR3 is TGTGCCAGCAGTGAAATGAGGACAGACAATCAGCCCCAGCATTTT.

This clone came up a few times. This chain links TRBV6-5 with TRBJ2-7; 9 bases fit TRBD1. The germline V gene has CDR1 MNHEY and CDR2 SVGAGI. This CDR3 has 15 residues. Trimming at V came to 4 bases and at J to 3 bases, leaving 7 bases not matched to a gene. CDR3 sequence reads: CASSFGDRVDYEQYF. CDR3 DNA: TGTGCCAGCAGTTTTGGGGACAGGGTGGACTACGAGCAGTACTTC.

This chain connects TRBV11-2 to TRBJ1-6; 9 bases agree with TRBD1. This CDR3 comprises 16 residues. Per germline, CDR1 SGHAT and CDR2 FQNNGV. With 5 bases clipped from V and 10 bases from J, the junction kept 12 bases outside the gene matches. The CDR3 is CASSGIRTGEKSPLHF. CDR3 nucleotide sequence: TGTGCCAGCAGCGGGATAAGGACAGGGGAGAAATCACCCCTCCACTTT.

This rearrangement joins TRBV7-2 to TRBJ1-4; D uncertain. CDR1 and CDR2 from the germline V gene are SGHTA and FQGNSA. The CDR3 sequence is 14 residues long. Trimming shortened V by 3 bases and J by 3 bases, and 8 bases separated the two germline ends. The CDR3 DNA is TGTGCCAGCAGCTTGGCGGGTCCTAATGAAAAACTGTTTTTT. Its translation is CASSLAGPNEKLFF. The full variable domain, rest sourced from reference TRBV7-2 and TRBJ1-4, is GAGVSQSPSNKVTEKGKDVELRCDPISGHTALYWYRQSLGQGLEFLIYFQGNSAPDKSGLPSDRFSAERTGGSVSTLTIQRTQQEDSAVYLCASSLAGPNEKLFFGSGTQLSVL.

This sequence joins TRBV29-1 and TRBJ1-1; 8 bases are a match to TRBD1. From germline, CDR1 is SQVTM and CDR2 ANQGSEA. V was clipped by 7 bases and J by 1 base; unmatched bases: 2. This CDR3 is 12 amino acids long. For the CDR3, the DNA is TGCAGCGGCGGGACAGGGAACACTGAAGCTTTCTTT. Translating it yields CSGGTGNTEAFF. Supplemented by reference TRBV29-1 and TRBJ1-1, the full variable domain reads SAVISQKPSRDICQRGTSLTIQCQVDSQVTMMFWYRQQPGQSLTLIATANQGSEATYESGFVIDKFPISRPNLTFSTLTVSNMSPEDSSIYLCSGGTGNTEAFFGQGTRLTVV.

Many counts were recorded for this clone. This chain uses TRBV4-1 with TRBJ2-1; 10 bases are shared with TRBD2. Germline CDR1 reads MGHRA; CDR2 reads YSYEKL. Germline trimming cut 2 bases from V and 8 bases from J; bases unmatched to any gene: 12. The CDR3 sequence is 17 residues long. CDR3 in DNA: TGCGCCAGCAGCCAAAATGAGGAGCGGGGGGGCCGGGATGAGCAGTTCTTC. It is translated as CASSQNEERGGRDEQFF.

The rearrangement uses TRBV19 and TRBJ2-5, with D perhaps TRBD1 (5 bases). CDR1 is LNHDA and CDR2 is SQIVND in the germline V gene (reference sequence). The CDR3 loop spans 12 amino acids. Trimming shortened V by 4 bases and J by 4 bases, and 7 bases separated the two germline ends. The CDR3 is CASSRRGETQYF. As DNA, the CDR3 is TGTGCCAGTAGTAGAAGGGGAGAGACCCAGTACTTC.

The chain couples TRBV2 to TRBJ2-1; possibly TRBD1 for D (5 bases). The CDR3 has 18 residues. The germline gives CDR1 SNHLY, CDR2 FYNNEI. The V end lost 3 bases, the J end lost 0 bases, and 18 bases lay between the germline ends. The CDR3 loop is CASSEVPIQVLSYNEQFF. CDR3 DNA sequence: TGTGCCAGCAGTGAGGTCCCAATACAGGTCCTCTCCTACAATGAGCAGTTCTTC.

CDR3 in amino acids: CASSVGSLHEKLFF. CDR3 bases: TGTGCCAGCAGCGTGGGGAGCCTCCATGAAAAACTGTTTTTT. The V and J genes are TRBV6-5 and TRBJ1-4; the D is unclear. Germline V gives CDR1 MNHEY, CDR2 SVGAGI. The CDR3 consists of 14 residues. V dropped 6 bases and J dropped 6 bases, with 14 bases sitting between them.

This chain uses TRBV9 with TRBJ1-2, with D uncertain. The V gene lost 0 bases and the J gene lost 7 bases, with 10 bases spanning the gap. Germline CDR1 and CDR2: SGDLS and YYNGEE. The CDR3 has 13 amino acids. CDR3 sequence reads: CASSVGPSGGYTF. The DNA for the CDR3 is TGTGCCAGCAGCGTAGGCCCCAGCGGTGGCTACACCTTC.

The chain joins TRBV24-1 to TRBJ2-2; possible D gene TRBD1, 5 bases. V was shortened by 1 base and J by 7 bases, with 12 bases between the two germline ends. The CDR3 has 15 residues. Germline CDR1 KGHDR, CDR2 SFDVKD. The CDR3 coding sequence is TGTGCCACCAGTGATTTAGCCCAGGGTAACGGGGAGCTGTTTTTT. Translation gives CATSDLAQGNGELFF.

J is TRBJ2-7 and V is TRBV11-2; TRBD2 agrees at 7 bases. The CDR3 length is 17 residues. J was trimmed by 6 bases and V by 0 bases; bases with no gene match: 14. Germline V lookup: CDR1 SGHAT, CDR2 FQNNGV. CDR3 loop: CASSLDLLSGRLGEQYF. CDR3 nucleotide sequence: TGTGCCAGCAGCTTAGATCTCCTCTCCGGGAGGCTGGGCGAGCAGTACTTC.

V is TRBV28 and J is TRBJ2-7; 12 bases agree with TRBD2. CDR3 length: 16 residues. V lost 4 bases, J lost 3 bases, and 7 bases stayed unmatched. From germline, CDR1 is MDHEN and CDR2 SYDVKM. The CDR3 DNA is TGTGCCAGCAGTTCTCCGACTAGCGGGAGAAACTACGAGCAGTACTTC. Residues: CASSSPTSGRNYEQYF.

The table lists this clone with a count of one. This chain connects TRBV2 to TRBJ1-2, with TRBD1 matching 7 bases. V lost 5 bases and J lost 4; bases outside the gene matches: 10. This CDR3 spans 15 amino acids. Germline CDR1 and CDR2: SNHLY and FYNNEI. CDR3 in DNA: TGTGCCAGCAGTCAATTAAACAGGGGAGGCTATGGCTACACCTTC. Protein product: CASSQLNRGGYGYTF.

The rearrangement joins TRBV5-1 to TRBJ2-5, with 7 nucleotides matching TRBD1. The junction had 8 bases not matched to a gene; V was cut back by 2 bases and J by 4 bases. Germline lookup yields CDR1 SGHRS and CDR2 YFSETQ. CDR3 length: 15 residues. The CDR3 coding sequence is TGCGCCAGCAGCTTTGGATTAACAGGGGTAGAGACCCAGTACTTC. This translates into CASSFGLTGVETQYF.

The chain carries TRBV7-2 and TRBJ1-1, with D possibly being TRBD1 (5 bases). The CDR3 totals 15 residues. From germline, CDR1 is SGHTA and CDR2 FQGNSA. V was shortened by 2 bases and J by 1 base, with 11 bases between the two germline ends. In nucleotides, the CDR3 is TGTGCCAGCAGCTTAACGCGGGGGGGGAACACTGAAGCTTTCTTT. The encoded protein is CASSLTRGGNTEAFF.

The DNA for the CDR3 is TGCGCCAGCAGCGTCGACAGGGGTAGGTCACCCCTCCACTTT. This encodes CASSVDRGRSPLHF. V and J are TRBV5-1 and TRBJ1-6, with 8 bases identical to TRBD1. V lost 4 bases, J lost 10 bases, and 7 bases stayed unmatched. This CDR3 is built from 14 residues. The V gene's germline CDR1 is SGHRS and CDR2 YFSETQ.

The chain combines TRBV24-1 with TRBJ2-5; TRBD1 agrees at 7 bases. CDR1 and CDR2 from the germline V gene are KGHDR and SFDVKD. CDR3 length equals 14 residues. Trimming removed 3 bases from V and 7 bases from J; junction bases left unmatched: 7. CDR3 bases: TGTGCCACCAGTGATCCGAGACAGGGAACGACCCAGTACTTC. It encodes CATSDPRQGTTQYF.

The rearrangement uses TRBV9 and TRBJ2-3, with 9 bases lining up with TRBD2. Germline CDR1 and CDR2: SGDLS and YYNGEE. The V and J ends lost 0 bases and 3 bases, in that order; junction bases with no gene match: 5. CDR3 size: 16 residues. The CDR3 spells CASSVGASGMTDTQYF. CDR3 coding DNA: TGTGCCAGCAGCGTAGGGGCTAGCGGGATGACAGATACGCAGTATTTT.

The chain uses TRBV9 and TRBJ1-2; a weak D match, TRBD1 (5 bases). V lost 3 bases to trimming and J lost 3 bases, with 12 bases between them. There are 14 residues in the CDR3. Germline loops: CDR1 SGDLS, CDR2 YYNGEE. The DNA of the CDR3 is TGTGCCAGCAGCGCCGCTCGGGGGGACTATGGCTACACCTTC. It translates to CASSAARGDYGYTF.

The V gene is TRBV9, the J gene TRBJ2-2; D call uncertain. The germline V gene encodes CDR1 SGDLS and CDR2 YYNGEE. Trimming shortened V by 4 bases and J by 1 base, and 11 bases separated the two germline ends. The CDR3 extends over 15 amino acids. DNA of the CDR3: TGTGCCAGCAGCCGCCTACTACTGAACACCGGGGAGCTGTTTTTT. This gives the protein CASSRLLLNTGELFF.

The chain uses TRBV6-5 and TRBJ1-2, with D perhaps TRBD1 (6 bases). The CDR3 sequence is 14 residues long. Germline V gene sequence: CDR1 MNHEY, CDR2 SVGAGI. Trimming took off 7 bases at V and 0 bases at J, with 12 bases between the two ends. DNA for the CDR3: TGTGCCAGCATCCCGGACAGTGCTAACTATGGCTACACCTTC. This gives the protein CASIPDSANYGYTF.

The chain uses TRBV2 and TRBJ2-5; D is unresolved. Germline-derived CDR1 and CDR2 are SNHLY and FYNNEI. Trimming took 7 bases from V and 5 from J, leaving 17 bases between them. This CDR3 has 14 amino acids. This chain's CDR3 is CASMVTYLAETQYF. The CDR3 coding sequence is TGTGCCAGCATGGTTACGTATTTGGCTGAGACCCAGTACTTC. Based on the CDR3 plus reference TRBV2 and TRBJ2-5, the full variable domain is EPEVTQTPSHQVTQMGQEVILRCVPISNHLYFYWYRQILGQKVEFLVSFYNNEISEKSEIFDDQFSVERPDGSNFTLKIRSTKLEDSAMYFCASMVTYLAETQYFGPGTRLLVL.

This chain uses TRBV27 with TRBJ1-1; TRBD1 might be the D (6 bases). This CDR3 spans 13 amino acids. Germline V gives CDR1 MNHEY, CDR2 SMNVEV (reference sequence). Trimming cost V 8 bases and J 1 base, with 11 bases left between them. CDR3 DNA sequence: TGTGCCAGCCGGGACATGGCGAACACTGAAGCTTTCTTT. This sequence encodes CASRDMANTEAFF.